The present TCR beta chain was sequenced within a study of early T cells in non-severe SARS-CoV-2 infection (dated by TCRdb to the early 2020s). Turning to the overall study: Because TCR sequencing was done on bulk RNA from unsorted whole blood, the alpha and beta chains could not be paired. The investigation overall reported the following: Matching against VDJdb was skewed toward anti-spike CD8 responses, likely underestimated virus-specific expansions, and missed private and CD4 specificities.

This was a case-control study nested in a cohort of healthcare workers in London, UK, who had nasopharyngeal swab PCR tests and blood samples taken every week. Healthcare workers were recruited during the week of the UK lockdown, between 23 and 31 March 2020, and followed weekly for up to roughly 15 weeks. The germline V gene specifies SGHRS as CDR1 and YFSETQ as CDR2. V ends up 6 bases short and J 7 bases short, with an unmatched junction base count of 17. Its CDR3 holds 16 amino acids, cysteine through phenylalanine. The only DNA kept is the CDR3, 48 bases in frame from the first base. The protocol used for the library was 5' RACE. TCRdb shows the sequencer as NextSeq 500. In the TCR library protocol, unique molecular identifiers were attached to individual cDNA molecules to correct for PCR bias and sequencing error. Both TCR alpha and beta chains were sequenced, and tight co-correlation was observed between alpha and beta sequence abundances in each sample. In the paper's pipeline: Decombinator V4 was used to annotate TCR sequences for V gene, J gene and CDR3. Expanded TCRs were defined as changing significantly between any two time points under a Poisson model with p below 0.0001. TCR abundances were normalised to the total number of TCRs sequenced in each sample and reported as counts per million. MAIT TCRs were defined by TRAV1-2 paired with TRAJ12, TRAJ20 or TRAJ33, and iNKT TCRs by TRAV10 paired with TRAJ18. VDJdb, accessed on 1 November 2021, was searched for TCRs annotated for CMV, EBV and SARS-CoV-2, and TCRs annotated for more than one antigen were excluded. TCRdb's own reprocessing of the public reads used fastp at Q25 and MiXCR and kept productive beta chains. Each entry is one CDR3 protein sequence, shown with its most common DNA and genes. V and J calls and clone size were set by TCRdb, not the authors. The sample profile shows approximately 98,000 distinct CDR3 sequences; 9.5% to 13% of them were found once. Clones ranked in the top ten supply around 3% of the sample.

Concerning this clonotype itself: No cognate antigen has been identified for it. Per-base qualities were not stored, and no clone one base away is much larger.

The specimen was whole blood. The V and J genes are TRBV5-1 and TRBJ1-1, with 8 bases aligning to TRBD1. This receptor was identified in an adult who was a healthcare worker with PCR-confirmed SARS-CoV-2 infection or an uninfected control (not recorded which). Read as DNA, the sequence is TGCGCCAGCACTCCCCGGGACAGGTCGTATTTGGGTGAAGCTTTCTTT. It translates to CASTPRDRSYLGEAFF.